This T cell receptor (beta chain) was retrieved from a study of monozygotic twins with inflammatory bowel disease. After re-calling the 5' RACE reads, TCRdb lists one entry per CDR3 protein, DNA absent. The sample totals under 200,000 distinct CDR3 sequences. The V gene's germline CDR1 is LGHNA and CDR2 YNFKEQ. The CDR3 is 14 amino acids. The sample consisted of blood. This chain links TRBV4-2 with TRBJ2-1; TCRdb names TRBD2, which stays unverified in the absence of DNA. The receptor was isolated from a human donor with ulcerative colitis or Crohn's disease, or a healthy co-twin of an affected twin (not recorded which). CDR3 protein: CASRTSGIYNEQFF.